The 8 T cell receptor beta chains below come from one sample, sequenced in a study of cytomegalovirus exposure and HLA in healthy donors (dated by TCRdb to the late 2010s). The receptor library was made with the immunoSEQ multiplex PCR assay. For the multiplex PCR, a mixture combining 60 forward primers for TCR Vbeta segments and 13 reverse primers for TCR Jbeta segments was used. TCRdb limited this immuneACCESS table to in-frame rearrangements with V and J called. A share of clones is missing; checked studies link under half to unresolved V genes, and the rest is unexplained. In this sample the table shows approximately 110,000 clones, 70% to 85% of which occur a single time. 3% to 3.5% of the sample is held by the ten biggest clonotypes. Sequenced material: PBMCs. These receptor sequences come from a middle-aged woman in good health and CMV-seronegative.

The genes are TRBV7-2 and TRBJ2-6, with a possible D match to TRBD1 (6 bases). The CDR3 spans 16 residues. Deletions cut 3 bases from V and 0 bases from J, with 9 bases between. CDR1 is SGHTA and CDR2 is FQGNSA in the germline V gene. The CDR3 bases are TGTGCCAGCAGCTTCTCCAGGGGCTCTGGGGCCAACGTCCTGACTTTC. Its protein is CASSFSRGSGANVLTF.

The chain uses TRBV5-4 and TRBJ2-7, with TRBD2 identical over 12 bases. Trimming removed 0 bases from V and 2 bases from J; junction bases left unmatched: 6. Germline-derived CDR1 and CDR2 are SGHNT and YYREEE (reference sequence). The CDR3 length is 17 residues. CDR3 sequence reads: CASSLGLAGGIPYEQYF. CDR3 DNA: TGTGCCAGCAGCTTGGGTCTAGCGGGAGGGATACCCTACGAGCAGTACTTC.

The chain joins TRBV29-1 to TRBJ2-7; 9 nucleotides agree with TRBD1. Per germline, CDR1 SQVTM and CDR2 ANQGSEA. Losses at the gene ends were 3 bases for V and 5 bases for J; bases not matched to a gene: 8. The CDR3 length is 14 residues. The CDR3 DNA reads TGCAGCGTTGATCGGGGACAGGGCAGAAACGAGCAGTACTTC. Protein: CSVDRGQGRNEQYF.

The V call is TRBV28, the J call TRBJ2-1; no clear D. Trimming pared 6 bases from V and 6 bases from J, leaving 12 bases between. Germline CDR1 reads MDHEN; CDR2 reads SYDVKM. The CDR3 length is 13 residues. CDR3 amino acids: CASSLTKPNEQFF. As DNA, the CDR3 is TGTGCCAGCAGCCTCACAAAACCCAATGAGCAGTTCTTC.

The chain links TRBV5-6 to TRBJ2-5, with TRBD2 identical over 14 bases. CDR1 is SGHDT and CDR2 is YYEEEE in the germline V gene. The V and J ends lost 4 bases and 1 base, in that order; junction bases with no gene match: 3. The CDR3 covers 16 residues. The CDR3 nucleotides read TGTGCCAGCAGCCCGGGACTAGCGGGGGCCCAAGAGACCCAGTACTTC. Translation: CASSPGLAGAQETQYF.

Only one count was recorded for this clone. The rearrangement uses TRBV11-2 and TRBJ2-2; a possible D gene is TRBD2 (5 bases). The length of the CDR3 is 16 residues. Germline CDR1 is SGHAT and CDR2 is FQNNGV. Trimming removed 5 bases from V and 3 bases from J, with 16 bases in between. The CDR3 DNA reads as TGTGCCAGCAGCGTTACAGCGCGGGCAGACACCGGGGAGCTGTTTTTT. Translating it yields CASSVTARADTGELFF.

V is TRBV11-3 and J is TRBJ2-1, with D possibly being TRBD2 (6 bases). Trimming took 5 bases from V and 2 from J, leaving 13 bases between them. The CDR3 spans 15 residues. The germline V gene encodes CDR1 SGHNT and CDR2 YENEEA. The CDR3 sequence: CASSAGRGAYNEQFF. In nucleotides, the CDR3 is TGTGCCAGCAGCGCGGGGCGGGGAGCCTACAATGAGCAGTTCTTC. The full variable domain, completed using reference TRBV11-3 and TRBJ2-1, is EAGVVQSPRYKIIEKKQPVAFWCNPISGHNTLYWYLQNLGQGPELLIRYENEEAVDDSQLPKDRFSAERLKGVDSTLKIQPAELGDSAVYLCASSAGRGAYNEQFFGPGTRLTVL.

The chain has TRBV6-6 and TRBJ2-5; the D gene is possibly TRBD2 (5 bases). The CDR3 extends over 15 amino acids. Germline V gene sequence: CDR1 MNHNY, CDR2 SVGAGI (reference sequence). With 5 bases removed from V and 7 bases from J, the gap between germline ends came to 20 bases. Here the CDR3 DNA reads TGTGCCAGCAGTCAAAACCGGGCCCCCGGAGGGACCCAGTACTTC. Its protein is CASSQNRAPGGTQYF.